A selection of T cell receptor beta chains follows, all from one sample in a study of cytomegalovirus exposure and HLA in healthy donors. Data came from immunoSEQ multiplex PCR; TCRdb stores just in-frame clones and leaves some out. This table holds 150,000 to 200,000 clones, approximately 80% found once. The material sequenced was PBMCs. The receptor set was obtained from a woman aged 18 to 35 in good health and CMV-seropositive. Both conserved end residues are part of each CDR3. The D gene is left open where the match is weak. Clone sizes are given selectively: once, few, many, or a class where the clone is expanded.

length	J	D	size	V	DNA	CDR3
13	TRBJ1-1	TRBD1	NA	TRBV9	TGTGCCAGCAGCGCGAGGGGGCTGGGTGAAGCTTTCTTT	CASSARGLGEAFF
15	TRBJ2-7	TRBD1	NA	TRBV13	TGTGCCAGCAGCTTAACTGGGACAGGGACCTACGAGCAGTACTTC	CASSLTGTGTYEQYF
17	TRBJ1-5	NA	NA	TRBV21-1	TGTGCCAGCAGCCCCCTGACGACAGGGAGTAGGCACCAGCCCCAGCATTTT	CASSPLTTGSRHQPQHF
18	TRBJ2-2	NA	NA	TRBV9	TGTGCCAGCAGCGTAGTTGGGTCGGGGACACCCAACACCGGGGAGCTGTTTTTT	CASSVVGSGTPNTGELFF
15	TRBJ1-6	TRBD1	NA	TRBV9	TGTGCCAGCTCTTTTCGAGTAGGGGGCAGATCACCCCTCCACTTT	CASSFRVGGRSPLHF
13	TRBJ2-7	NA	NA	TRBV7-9	TGTGCGAGCAAGGGGGCGGGACCCAACGAGCAGTACTTC	CASKGAGPNEQYF
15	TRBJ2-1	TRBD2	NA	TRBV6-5	TGTGCCAGCAGCCCCGGGACTAGCCTCTCCAATGAGCAGTTCTTC	CASSPGTSLSNEQFF
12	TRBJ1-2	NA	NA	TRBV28	TGTGCCAGCCTCCGGGGACAATATGGCTACACCTTC	CASLRGQYGYTF
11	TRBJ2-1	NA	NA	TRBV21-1	TGTGCCAGCACCTCTTACAATGAGCAGTTCTTC	CASTSYNEQFF
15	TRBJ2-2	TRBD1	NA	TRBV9	TGTGCCAGCAGCGGTGGGGGACAGGGGGCCGGGGAGCTGTTTTTT	CASSGGGQGAGELFF
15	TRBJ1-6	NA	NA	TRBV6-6	TGTGCCAGCAGCCCCCGGGGGGGCAATACCTCACCCCTCCACTTT	CASSPRGGNTSPLHF
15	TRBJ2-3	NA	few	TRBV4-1	TGCGCCAGCAGCAGAAGCGCTAGCGGCACAGATACGCAGTATTTT	CASSRSASGTDTQYF
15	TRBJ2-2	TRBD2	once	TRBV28	TGTGCCAGCAGTTCAGGGACTAGCGGGACCGGGGAGCTGTTTTTT	CASSSGTSGTGELFF
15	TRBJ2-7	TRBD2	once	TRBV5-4	TGTGCCAGCAGCCCACGGACTAGCGGGGGGGACGAGCAGTACTTC	CASSPRTSGGDEQYF
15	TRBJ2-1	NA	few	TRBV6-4	TGTGCCAGCAGTGACTCGAGCGGCTCCTACAATGAGCAGTTCTTC	CASSDSSGSYNEQFF
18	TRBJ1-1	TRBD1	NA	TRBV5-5	TGTGCCAGCAGCTTACGACAGGGGGCGACAGGAGTGAACACTGAAGCTTTCTTT	CASSLRQGATGVNTEAFF
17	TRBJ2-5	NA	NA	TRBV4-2	TGTGCCAGCAGCCATCGGAGGGTACTAGAAGGTGGCGAGACCCAGTACTTC	CASSHRRVLEGGETQYF
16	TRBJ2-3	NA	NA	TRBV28	TGTGCCAGCAGTTCACGACAGGCTTTTAGCACAGATACGCAGTATTTT	CASSSRQAFSTDTQYF
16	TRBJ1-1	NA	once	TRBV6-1	TGTGCCAGCAGTGATCATCGATCCAGGGTGGTCACTGAAGCTTTCTTT	CASSDHRSRVVTEAFF
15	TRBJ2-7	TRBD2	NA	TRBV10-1	TGCGCCAGCAGTGAGTCTGGCGGGGGGGCCCGAGAGCAGTACTTC	CASSESGGGAREQYF
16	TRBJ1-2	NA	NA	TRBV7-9	TGTGCCAGCAGCCCGGGCCCTGGGGGGATTCTCTATGGCTACACCTTC	CASSPGPGGILYGYTF
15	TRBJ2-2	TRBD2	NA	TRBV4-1	TGCGCCAGCAGCCTTAGTAGCGGGGGCACCGGGGAGCTGTTTTTT	CASSLSSGGTGELFF
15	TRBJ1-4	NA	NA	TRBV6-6	TGTGCCAGCAGTTATGGGGACAACATCGGGGAAAAACTGTTTTTT	CASSYGDNIGEKLFF
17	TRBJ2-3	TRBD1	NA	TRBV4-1	TGCGCCAGCAGCCCTAGCCTCAGGGGGCCCGACACAGATACGCAGTATTTT	CASSPSLRGPDTDTQYF
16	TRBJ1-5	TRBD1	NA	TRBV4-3	TGCGCCAGCAGCCAAGATCTGACAGGGTACAATCAGCCCCAGCATTTT	CASSQDLTGYNQPQHF
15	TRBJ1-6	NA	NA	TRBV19	TGTGCCAGTAGTATCGGGGGGGGGACCAATTCACCCCTCCACTTT	CASSIGGGTNSPLHF
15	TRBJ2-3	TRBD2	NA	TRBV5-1	TGCGCCAGCAGCTTGGAAGCGGGGGCTACAGATACGCAGTATTTT	CASSLEAGATDTQYF
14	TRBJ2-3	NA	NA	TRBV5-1	TGCGCCAGCAGCTTGGTGGCCATCACAGATACGCAGTATTTT	CASSLVAITDTQYF
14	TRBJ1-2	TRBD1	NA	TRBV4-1	TGCGCCAGCAGCCCACCGGGACAGAACTATGGCTACACCTTC	CASSPPGQNYGYTF
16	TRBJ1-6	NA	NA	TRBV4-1	TGCGCCAGCAGCCAAGCCCAATCACGGGAAAATTCACCCCTCCACTTT	CASSQAQSRENSPLHF
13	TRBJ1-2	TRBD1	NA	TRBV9	TGTGCCAGCAGCCAGGGGGGAGGCTATGGCTACACCTTC	CASSQGGGYGYTF
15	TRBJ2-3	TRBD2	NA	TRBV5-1	TGCGCCAGCAGCCTCACGGGGGGGCGCACAGATACGCAGTATTTT	CASSLTGGRTDTQYF
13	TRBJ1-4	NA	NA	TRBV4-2	TGTGCCAGCAGCCAAGAGGCGGGGGAAAAACTGTTTTTT	CASSQEAGEKLFF
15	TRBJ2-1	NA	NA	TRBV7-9	TGTGCCAGCAGCTCCGTCGGACTGGTTAACAATGAGCAGTTCTTC	CASSSVGLVNNEQFF
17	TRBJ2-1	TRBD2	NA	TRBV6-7	TGTGCCAGCAGCTCGCTAGCGGGGGGGCGGGTATTTGATGAGCAGTTCTTC	CASSSLAGGRVFDEQFF
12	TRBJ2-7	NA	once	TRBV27	TGTGCCAGCAGTGGGGGGTACTACGAGCAGTACTTC	CASSGGYYEQYF
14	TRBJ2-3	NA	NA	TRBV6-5	TGTGCCAGCAAAACGGGTTTGGTTGCAGATACGCAGTATTTT	CASKTGLVADTQYF
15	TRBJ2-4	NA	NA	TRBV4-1	TGCGCCAGCACTCCCCAACACCTAGCCAAAAACATTCAGTACTTC	CASTPQHLAKNIQYF
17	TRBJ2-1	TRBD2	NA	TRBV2	TGTGCCAGCAGAGGTACGGGACTAGCGGGGGGTTACAATGAGCAGTTCTTC	CASRGTGLAGGYNEQFF
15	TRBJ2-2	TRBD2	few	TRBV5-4	TGTGCCAGCAGCTCGGGGGGGGCGGACACCGGGGAGCTGTTTTTT	CASSSGGADTGELFF
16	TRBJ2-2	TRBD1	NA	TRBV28	TGTGCCAGCAGCATAGACAGGGAAGTTGCCACCGGGGAGCTGTTTTTT	CASSIDREVATGELFF
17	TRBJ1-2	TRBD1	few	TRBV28	TGTGCCAGCAGTTTCCCCCCTTCCGGGACAGGAAACTATGGCTACACCTTC	CASSFPPSGTGNYGYTF
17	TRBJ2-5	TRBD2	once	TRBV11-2	TGTGCCAGCAGCTACCCTCCGGGACTAGCGAATGCCGAGACCCAGTACTTC	CASSYPPGLANAETQYF
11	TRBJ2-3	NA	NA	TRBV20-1	TGCAGTGCTGCGGGTCAGGATACGCAGTATTTT	CSAAGQDTQYF
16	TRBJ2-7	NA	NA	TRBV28	TGTGCCAGCAGTTTGGGTTACGGAGGGCAGAACTACGAGCAGTACTTC	CASSLGYGGQNYEQYF
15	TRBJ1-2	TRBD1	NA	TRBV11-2	TGTGCCAGCAGCTCACCCACGACAGGGTACTATGGCTACACCTTC	CASSSPTTGYYGYTF
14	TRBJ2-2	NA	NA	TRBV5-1	TGCGCCAGCCGAGGGGGGGCTGGCACCGGGGAGCTGTTTTTT	CASRGGAGTGELFF
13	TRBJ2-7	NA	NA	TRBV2	TGTGCCAGCAGTGAACAGGACTACTACGAGCAGTACTTC	CASSEQDYYEQYF
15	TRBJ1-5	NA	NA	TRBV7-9	TGTGCCAGCAGCCACGAGCGGGATAGCAATCAGCCCCAGCATTTT	CASSHERDSNQPQHF
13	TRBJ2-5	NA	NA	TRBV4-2	TGTGCCAGCAGCCAGCCCGCCACCGGAGGACAGTACTTC	CASSQPATGGQYF
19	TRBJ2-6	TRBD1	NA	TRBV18	TGTGCCAGCTCACCTCGCCGCCTGGACAGGGACACTGGGGCCAACGTCCTGACTTTC	CASSPRRLDRDTGANVLTF
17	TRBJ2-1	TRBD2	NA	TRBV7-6	TGTGCCAGCAGCTCGGGACTAGCGGGGGTTGTAAGCAATGAGCAGTTCTTC	CASSSGLAGVVSNEQFF
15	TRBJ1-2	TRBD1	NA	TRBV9	TGTGCCAGCAGCGTCGGACAGGTGGGTCTTGATCGCTACACCTTC	CASSVGQVGLDRYTF
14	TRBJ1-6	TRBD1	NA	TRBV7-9	TGTGCCAGTCGCCGGGACAGGCAGCTTTCACCCCTCCACTTT	CASRRDRQLSPLHF
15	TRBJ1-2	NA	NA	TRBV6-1	TGTGCCAGCAGTGAAGATAGGGGATGGAACTATGGCTACACCTTC	CASSEDRGWNYGYTF